This TCR beta chain was recovered during a study of graft-versus-host responses after intestinal transplantation. Study at large: Every recipient underwent anti-thymocyte globulin induction, then tacrolimus and steroids for 3 to 4 years.

Trimming left V 1 base short and J 0 bases short, with 13 bases between. Looked up from germline, CDR1 is MNHNS and CDR2 is SASEGT. There are 17 residues in the CDR3. Researchers processed graft tissue to release intraepithelial and lamina propria lymphocytes. Findings of the study overall: Allografts of patients with graft-donor T cell macrochimerism showed high graft-versus-host to host-versus-graft clone ratios. Recipient marrow showed GvH clones, some seen first in ileum or blood. GvH clone levels peaked in circulation, and this peak was associated with early post-transplant HvG declines.

Remarks on this clone: The antigen is not known.

Clones were read by immunoSEQ multiplex PCR, and TCRdb kept only the in-frame ones, dropping some. The repertoire holds about 14,000 clones, with approximately 80% as singletons. V is TRBV6-1 and J is TRBJ1-5; the D gene is possibly TRBD1 (6 bases). The sequenced sample was ileum tissue, obtained 27 days after intestinal transplant. The origin of this receptor is a human patient who received an intestinal transplant, so some T cells may come from the graft donor. This CDR3 is CASSEDWTDYSNQPQHF. The CDR3 DNA is TGTGCCAGCAGTGAAGATTGGACAGACTATAGCAATCAGCCCCAGCATTTT.